This entry concerns a single T cell receptor beta chain. Individuals drawn from under 30 US areas were roughly 18 to 89 years old. V was cut by 6 bases and J by 0 bases, with 16 bases left in between. The CDR3 length is 15 residues. The germline V gene encodes CDR1 SQVTM and CDR2 ANQGSEA. This sample was included in a study of blood T cell repertoires in COVID-19. About the research overall: For recovered donors of Cohort 3, there were two negative PCRs, clearance, or symptom resolution. Sample material is recorded as cDNA or gDNA derived from T cells, B-cell-depleted T cells, or PBMCs.

Clones were read by immunoSEQ multiplex PCR, and TCRdb kept only the in-frame ones, dropping some. Of 250,000 to 350,000 clones in the sample, around nine tenths were seen once. Source material: PBMCs or T cells enriched from blood (not recorded which). The receptor was isolated from a woman aged 55-70 years in a cohort exposed to, infected with or recovered from COVID-19 (not recorded which). The V gene is TRBV29-1, the J gene TRBJ2-3, with a tentative D call TRBD1 (6 bases). The CDR3 is CSVRRTASSTDTQYF. CDR3 coding DNA: TGCAGCGTCAGAAGGACAGCCTCTAGCACAGATACGCAGTATTTT.